The source of this TCR beta chain is a study of blood T cell repertoires in COVID-19. Study as a whole: The United States, Italy and Spain were the sources of the acute and convalescent COVID-19 samples.

Between the trimmed V and J ends, which lost 0 bases and 2 bases, there was a span of 9 bases. This CDR3 is 14 amino acids long. Germline V gives CDR1 SGHRS, CDR2 YFSETQ. Assay: immunoSEQ multiplex PCR; the TCRdb copy retains only in-frame clones and omits some. There are fewer than 250,000 clones in the sample; under 85% occur only once, and roughly 5.5% lies in the top ten. The sample comprised peripheral blood. The clonotype comes from a human donor in a cohort sampled during active COVID-19. V gene TRBV5-1 combines with J gene TRBJ2-7, with a weak D call TRBD2 (5 bases). The CDR3 is CASSLAGVPYEQYF. CDR3 nucleotides: TGCGCCAGCAGCTTGGCCGGGGTACCCTACGAGCAGTACTTC.